Following are 18 T cell receptor beta chains from one sample sequenced in a study of T cell changes during pregnancy in multiple sclerosis (dated by TCRdb to the late 2010s). The receptor library was made with the immunoSEQ multiplex PCR assay. TCRdb holds this immuneACCESS table with in-frame rearrangements only. Some clones are missing; in checked studies, unresolved V genes explain under half, and the rest has no known cause. In this sample the table shows about 35,000 clones, about 91% of which occur a single time. The leading ten clones occupy around 0.41% of the sample. Specimen: CD4+ T cells from peripheral blood mononuclear cells, collected in the third trimester of pregnancy. The receptors were gathered from a female donor in good health, enrolled as a control in a pregnancy study.

This rearrangement joins TRBV28 to TRBJ2-3, with 7 bases lining up with TRBD2. V shed 3 bases and J 6 bases; nucleotides not matched to a gene: 9. In germline, CDR1 is MDHEN, CDR2 SYDVKM. This CDR3 is 15 amino acids long. The CDR3 nucleotides read TGTGCCAGCAGTTTTCGGACGGGAGGCGGGGATACGCAGTATTTT. This encodes CASSFRTGGGDTQYF.

The V call is TRBV28, the J call TRBJ1-6; unclear D gene. The germline CDR1 and CDR2 sequences are MDHEN and SYDVKM. CDR3 length: 14 amino acids. V lost 2 bases, J lost 10 bases, and 12 bases lay in between. CDR3 amino acids: CASSLATTGSPLHF. The CDR3 DNA reads as TGTGCCAGCAGTTTAGCCACCACGGGGTCACCCCTCCACTTT.

This clone was seen once. The V and J genes are TRBV15 and TRBJ1-1; D might be TRBD1 (5 bases). The CDR3 is 13 amino acids. Germline V lookup: CDR1 LNHNV, CDR2 YYDKDF (reference sequence). The ends were cut back, 8 bases at V and 3 bases at J, with 13 bases in the middle. CDR3 amino acids: CATLIPGDTEAFF. CDR3 coding DNA: TGTGCCACCCTAATCCCGGGGGACACTGAAGCTTTCTTT.

This clone was seen more than once but under ten times. The gene calls are TRBV19 and TRBJ1-1, with 8 nucleotides matching TRBD1. This CDR3 spans 15 amino acids. Germline-derived CDR1 and CDR2 are LNHDA and SQIVND (reference sequence). Trimming at V came to 1 base and at J to 1 base, leaving 2 bases not matched to a gene. CDR3 loop: CASSIVGTGNTEAFF. Here the CDR3 DNA reads TGTGCCAGTAGTATAGTGGGGACAGGGAACACTGAAGCTTTCTTT.

The J gene is TRBJ1-2, the V gene TRBV18; a weak D match, TRBD1 (5 bases). Germline V gene data show CDR1 as KGHSH and CDR2 as LQKENI. The CDR3 has 17 residues. Trimming removed 5 bases at V and 4 bases at J, with 23 bases between. The CDR3 loop reads CASSATQQVVSFYGYTF. CDR3 nucleotide sequence: TGTGCCAGCTCAGCAACCCAACAGGTTGTATCTTTCTATGGCTACACCTTC.

V and J are TRBV5-4 and TRBJ1-4, with D possibly TRBD1 on 6 matching bases. CDR1 SGHNT and CDR2 YYREEE come from the germline V gene (reference sequence). This CDR3 is 16 amino acids long. The V and J ends lost 4 bases and 7 bases respectively, with 20 bases between them. In DNA form, the CDR3 reads TGTGCCAGCAGCAAGGAAAGCACTAACAGGGTTGAAAAACTGTTTTTT. This sequence encodes CASSKESTNRVEKLFF.

The rearrangement joins TRBV19 to TRBJ2-5; 9 bases are a match to TRBD1. V lost 6 bases and J lost 2; bases outside the gene matches: 7. The CDR3 length is 15 residues. Germline V gene data show CDR1 as LNHDA and CDR2 as SQIVND (reference sequence). In DNA form, the CDR3 reads TGTGCCAGTAGCCAAGGGACAGGGTATCAAGAGACCCAGTACTTC. This sequence encodes CASSQGTGYQETQYF.

V and J are TRBV5-5 and TRBJ2-1; TRBD1 might be the D (5 bases). The CDR3 is made up of 16 amino acids. Per the germline V gene, CDR1 is SGHKS and CDR2 is YYEKEE (reference sequence). V gave up 4 bases and J gave up 9 bases, with 23 bases separating them. CDR3 region: CASSRRQIPAHGEQFF. DNA of the CDR3: TGTGCCAGCAGCCGCAGACAGATACCAGCTCACGGTGAGCAGTTCTTC.

V is TRBV5-1 and J is TRBJ2-7, with TRBD1 matching 11 bases. CDR1 is SGHRS, CDR2 YFSETQ, per germline. The CDR3 covers 14 residues. V gave up 3 bases and J gave up 3 bases; unmatched junction bases: 2. This CDR3 is CASSWGQGGYEQYF. CDR3 DNA sequence: TGCGCCAGCAGCTGGGGACAGGGGGGCTACGAGCAGTACTTC. Full variable domain (outside the CDR3, taken from reference TRBV5-1 and TRBJ2-7): KAGVTQTPRYLIKTRGQQVTLSCSPISGHRSVSWYQQTPGQGLQFLFEYFSETQRNKGNFPGRFSGRQFSNSRSEMNVSTLELGDSALYLCASSWGQGGYEQYFGPGTRLTVT.

The chain carries TRBV4-3 and TRBJ1-3; weak D call: TRBD1 (6 bases). The length of the CDR3 is 17 residues. Germline-derived CDR1 and CDR2 are LGHNA and YSLEER. Trimming took 0 bases from V and 4 from J, leaving 16 bases between them. CDR3 sequence reads: CASSQDKSYRAGNTIYF. CDR3 DNA: TGCGCCAGCAGCCAAGATAAATCGTACAGGGCCGGAAACACCATATATTTT.

The J gene is TRBJ2-1, the V gene TRBV29-1, with D uncertain. Germline V lookup: CDR1 SQVTM, CDR2 ANQGSEA. The CDR3 has 14 amino acids. V lost 3 bases and J 0 bases, leaving 9 bases between the germline ends. The CDR3 reads CSVDGRTSYNEQFF. In nucleotides, the CDR3 is TGCAGCGTTGATGGCAGAACCTCCTACAATGAGCAGTTCTTC.

Comment on this clone: Other DNA sequences within the sample encode an identical CDR3. V gene TRBV29-1 combines with J gene TRBJ2-2, with 7 bases that match TRBD1. Germline V gives CDR1 SQVTM, CDR2 ANQGSEA. The CDR3 sequence is 12 residues long. V lost 4 bases, J lost 5 bases, and 1 base stayed unmatched. CDR3 nucleotides: TGCAGCGTTGCCAGGGGGACCGGGGAGCTGTTTTTT. Amino acids: CSVARGTGELFF.

J is TRBJ1-2 and V is TRBV30; D might be TRBD1 (5 bases). In germline, CDR1 is GTSNPN, CDR2 SVGIG (reference sequence). Between the trimmed V and J ends, which lost 3 bases and 0 bases, there was a span of 17 bases. The CDR3 contains 16 residues. This CDR3 reads CAWSLQAGLANYGYTF. The CDR3 DNA reads TGTGCCTGGAGCCTTCAAGCGGGGCTCGCTAACTATGGCTACACCTTC.

This rearrangement joins TRBV19 to TRBJ2-5, with 8 nucleotides matching TRBD2. CDR3 length equals 16 residues. Trimming at V came to 2 bases and at J to 1 base, leaving 6 bases not matched to a gene. The germline V gene has CDR1 LNHDA and CDR2 SQIVND (reference sequence). CDR3 in amino acids: CASSISGRGAQETQYF. The CDR3 bases are TGTGCCAGTAGTATATCAGGGCGGGGGGCCCAAGAGACCCAGTACTTC.

This rearrangement joins TRBV7-2 to TRBJ1-2; 7 bases fit TRBD1. Germline CDR1 and CDR2: SGHTA and FQGNSA. This CDR3 has 15 residues. V lost 5 bases and J lost 3; bases outside the gene matches: 9. CDR3: CASSQKSTGHYGYTF. In DNA, the CDR3 is TGTGCCAGCAGCCAAAAATCGACAGGGCACTATGGCTACACCTTC.

The genes are TRBV19 and TRBJ2-3, with 11 bases identical to TRBD1. Germline CDR1 LNHDA, CDR2 SQIVND (reference sequence). The CDR3 is 15 residues long. The J segment lost 8 bases and the V segment lost 1 base, leaving 5 bases of the junction unmatched. The CDR3 nucleotides are TGTGCCAGTAGTATAGGGACAGGGGGCTCGGGTACGCAGTATTTT. It translates to CASSIGTGGSGTQYF.

The rearrangement links TRBV11-2 to TRBJ2-5; possible D gene TRBD1, 6 bases. CDR3 size: 12 residues. Germline CDR1 SGHAT, CDR2 FQNNGV. V dropped 5 bases and J dropped 7 bases, with 11 bases sitting between them. DNA for the CDR3: TGTGCCAGCAGCCCCCAACAGGGGACCCAGTACTTC. Translation gives CASSPQQGTQYF. Looking up the rest from reference TRBV11-2 and TRBJ2-5 gives the full variable domain: EAGVAQSPRYKIIEKRQSVAFWCNPISGHATLYWYQQILGQGPKLLIQFQNNGVVDDSQLPKDRFSAERLKGVDSTLKIQPAKLEDSAVYLCASSPQQGTQYFGPGTRLLVL.

V gene TRBV5-1 combines with J gene TRBJ2-6, with a tentative D call TRBD1 (5 bases). The V end lost 4 bases, the J end lost 0 bases, and 17 bases lay between the germline ends. The CDR3 runs 18 residues. Looked up from germline, CDR1 is SGHRS and CDR2 is YFSETQ. DNA for the CDR3: TGCGCCAGCAGCAAAAAGACAGCATCACCCTCTGGGGCCAACGTCCTGACTTTC. Encoded protein: CASSKKTASPSGANVLTF.